These 25 T cell receptor beta chains were sequenced from one sample in a study of cytomegalovirus exposure and HLA in healthy donors. The PCR made use of 60 Vbeta and 13 Jbeta primers. Sequencing was performed with immunoSEQ multiplex PCR; in TCRdb, only in-frame clones are kept and a portion is missing. The table has some 130,000 clones, around 78% seen once; the top ten hold 3% to 4%. Sequences were obtained from PBMCs. The origin of the receptors is a woman under 40 in good health and CMV-seropositive.

This chain uses TRBV6-6 with TRBJ2-1; 10 bases align to TRBD2. CDR1 and CDR2 (germline): MNHNY, SVGAGI (reference sequence). The J segment lost 4 bases and the V segment lost 10 bases, leaving 7 bases of the junction unmatched. The CDR3 is 14 residues long. The CDR3 DNA reads TGTGCCACCCGAAGCGGGGGGGCTTACAATGAGCAGTTCTTC. This codes for CATRSGGAYNEQFF.

This clone came up once. The same CDR3 can be traced to other DNA sequences in this sample. This chain uses TRBV27 with TRBJ2-7; D possibly corresponds to TRBD2 (6 bases). V dropped 4 bases and J dropped 3 bases, with 16 bases sitting between them. CDR3 length equals 15 residues. Germline lookup yields CDR1 MNHEY and CDR2 SMNVEV (reference sequence). The CDR3 region has the DNA TGTGCCAGCAGTTATCAACCGGGAGTATACTACGAGCAGTACTTC. Translation gives CASSYQPGVYYEQYF.

This sequence joins TRBV30 and TRBJ1-2; a weak D match, TRBD1 (5 bases). Trimming left V 5 bases short and J 3 bases short, with 16 bases between. CDR1 is GTSNPN, CDR2 SVGIG, per germline (reference sequence). The CDR3 loop spans 14 amino acids. This CDR3 reads CAWEIREADYGYTF. The CDR3 DNA follows: TGTGCCTGGGAAATCAGGGAGGCCGACTATGGCTACACCTTC.

CDR3 coding DNA: TGTGCCAGCAGCCCCTCGGGTGCGGCTGAAGCTTTCTTT. Its protein is CASSPSGAAEAFF. The V and J genes are TRBV6-5 and TRBJ1-1; D gene unclear. The CDR3 covers 13 residues. The germline V and J ends were trimmed by 6 bases and 6 bases, with 14 bases remaining between them. CDR1 MNHEY and CDR2 SVGAGI come from the germline V gene.

This chain connects TRBV18 to TRBJ2-3, with D possibly matching TRBD2 (6 bases). This CDR3 region has 15 residues. Trimming stripped 3 bases from V and 5 bases from J, with 15 bases between. The V gene's germline CDR1 is KGHSH and CDR2 LQKENI. In DNA, the CDR3 is TGTGCCAGCTCACCCTACCCAACCGGGGGAGATACGCAGTATTTT. Amino acids: CASSPYPTGGDTQYF.

V gene TRBV5-1 combines with J gene TRBJ2-1; 8 positions match TRBD1. CDR3 size: 16 residues. The germline CDR1 and CDR2 sequences are SGHRS and YFSETQ. V lost 4 bases and J lost 0; bases outside the gene matches: 6. The CDR3 DNA reads TGCGCCAGCAGCGCCTGGACAGGGAACTCCTACAATGAGCAGTTCTTC. This codes for CASSAWTGNSYNEQFF.

This chain uses TRBV7-9 with TRBJ1-1, with D perhaps matching TRBD1 (6 bases). The CDR3 consists of 17 residues. The V end lost 2 bases, the J end lost 0 bases, and 16 bases lay between the germline ends. Looked up from germline, CDR1 is SEHNR and CDR2 is FQNEAQ (reference sequence). This CDR3 reads CASSLRSQGFMNTEAFF. The DNA for the CDR3 is TGTGCCAGCAGCTTAAGAAGTCAGGGGTTCATGAACACTGAAGCTTTCTTT.

In DNA form, the CDR3 reads TGTGCCAGCAGCCACGAAGCGGGGCGCGATATTGGCTACACCTTC. It codes for CASSHEAGRDIGYTF. V is TRBV7-9 and J is TRBJ1-2; perhaps TRBD1 as D (5 bases). This CDR3 is built from 15 residues. The germline V gene encodes CDR1 SEHNR and CDR2 FQNEAQ (reference sequence). V lost 5 bases, J lost 7 bases, and 20 bases lay in between.

V and J are TRBV5-3 and TRBJ2-1; no clear D gene. TRBV5-3 is known as an ORF, though its function is uncertain. V lost 4 bases and J 6 bases, leaving 8 bases between the germline ends. This CDR3 has 12 residues. The CDR3 region has the DNA TGTGCCAGAAGCGGCGGTGGCAATGAGCAGTTCTTC. Translated: CARSGGGNEQFF.

The CDR3 sequence: CASSPGDSYEQYF. The DNA of the CDR3 is TGCGCCAGCAGCCCCGGGGACTCCTACGAGCAGTACTTC. The genes are TRBV4-3 and TRBJ2-7; TRBD2 might be the D (5 bases). Germline CDR1 LGHNA, CDR2 YSLEER. This CDR3 is 13 amino acids long. V was cut by 4 bases and J by 0 bases, with 7 bases left in between.

The V and J genes are TRBV10-3 and TRBJ2-2, with a weak D call TRBD2 (6 bases). V lost 0 bases, J lost 5 bases, and 13 bases lay in between. The CDR3 spans 16 residues. The germline CDR1 and CDR2 sequences are ENHRY and SYGVKD. CDR3 sequence reads: CAISESGLLWTGELFF. The CDR3 nucleotides are TGTGCCATCAGTGAGTCGGGACTCCTCTGGACCGGGGAGCTGTTTTTT.

This rearrangement joins TRBV28 to TRBJ1-3; the D is unclear. Germline assignment: CDR1 MDHEN and CDR2 SYDVKM. Trimming cost V 5 bases and J 4 bases, with 12 bases left between them. CDR3 length equals 14 residues. DNA for the CDR3: TGTGCCAGCAGTCACCCCCTGCGGGGAAACACCATATATTTT. Protein: CASSHPLRGNTIYF.

The gene calls are TRBV6-5 and TRBJ1-5; D call uncertain. Trimming removed 6 bases from V and 9 bases from J, with 12 bases in between. CDR1 and CDR2 from the germline V gene are MNHEY and SVGAGI. There are 12 residues in the CDR3. CDR3: CASRTRGGPQHF. CDR3 DNA sequence: TGTGCCAGCAGAACCCGGGGAGGGCCCCAGCATTTT.

CDR3 loop: CASSQELGQGYEQYF. CDR3 nucleotide sequence: TGCGCCAGCAGCCAAGAACTAGGACAGGGCTACGAGCAGTACTTC. V gene TRBV4-3 combines with J gene TRBJ2-7, with 8 positions matching TRBD1. Germline lookup yields CDR1 LGHNA and CDR2 YSLEER. V shed 0 bases, J shed 3 bases, and the junction held 4 bases outside the gene matches. There are 15 residues in the CDR3.

The V gene is TRBV9, the J gene TRBJ1-1; D perhaps matches TRBD1 (5 bases). Germline V CDR1 and CDR2: SGDLS, YYNGEE. The CDR3 has 14 residues. V dropped 4 bases and J dropped 5 bases, with 15 bases sitting between them. CDR3 region: CASSPRGILTEAFF. Here the CDR3 DNA reads TGTGCCAGCAGCCCACGGGGGATTTTGACTGAAGCTTTCTTT.

This clone was picked up one time. The chain couples TRBV9 to TRBJ1-1; D gene uncertain. V gave up 3 bases and J gave up 1 base, with 10 bases separating them. The CDR3 spans 14 residues. Per the germline V gene, CDR1 is SGDLS and CDR2 is YYNGEE. CDR3 nucleotides: TGTGCCAGCAGCGCCTGGGAGGAGAACACTGAAGCTTTCTTT. Protein: CASSAWEENTEAFF.

The chain carries TRBV27 and TRBJ2-6; D is perhaps TRBD1 (5 bases). The V gene's germline CDR1 is MNHEY and CDR2 SMNVEV (reference sequence). The CDR3 runs to 19 residues. V was cut by 6 bases and J by 1 base, with 22 bases left in between. The DNA of the CDR3 is TGTGCCAGCAGAACAATCTCCCCCGTCAGGGTATCTGGGGCCAACGTCCTGACTTTC. Protein: CASRTISPVRVSGANVLTF.

The chain employs TRBV2 and TRBJ2-4; D may be TRBD1 (6 bases). Germline assignment: CDR1 SNHLY and CDR2 FYNNEI. The V and J ends lost 5 bases and 5 bases respectively, with 7 bases between them. There are 12 residues in the CDR3. CDR3: CASSRTENIQYF. CDR3 bases: TGTGCCAGCAGTAGGACAGAAAACATTCAGTACTTC.

Only one count was recorded for this clone. The V and J genes are TRBV7-9 and TRBJ2-1; D perhaps matches TRBD2 (6 bases). This CDR3 has 13 residues. Germline V lookup: CDR1 SEHNR, CDR2 FQNEAQ (reference sequence). The ends were cut back, 1 base at V and 13 bases at J, with 14 bases in the middle. The CDR3 here is CASSLERRGGQFF. The CDR3 DNA follows: TGTGCCAGCAGCTTAGAAAGAAGGGGAGGACAGTTCTTC.

This CDR3 reads CASSPRTGGGTQYF. CDR3 DNA: TGTGCCAGCAGCCCTCGGACAGGGGGAGGGACCCAGTACTTC. The chain couples TRBV6-5 to TRBJ2-5; 10 nucleotides align to TRBD1. V shed 6 bases, J shed 7 bases, and the junction held 8 bases outside the gene matches. The germline CDR1 and CDR2 sequences are MNHEY and SVGAGI. The CDR3 has 14 amino acids.

The chain combines TRBV7-9 with TRBJ2-6, with no clear D. This CDR3 is built from 13 residues. Per the germline V gene, CDR1 is SEHNR and CDR2 is FQNEAQ (reference sequence). Trimming shortened V by 0 bases and J by 12 bases, and 9 bases separated the two germline ends. This chain's CDR3 is CASSLAVRSVLTF. Here the CDR3 DNA reads TGTGCCAGCAGCTTAGCGGTCCGGAGCGTCCTGACTTTC.

V usage is TRBV7-2 and J usage is TRBJ1-1, with 7 nucleotides matching TRBD1. The CDR3 has 15 residues. Trimming at V came to 1 base and at J to 5 bases, leaving 7 bases not matched to a gene. Germline V gene data show CDR1 as SGHTA and CDR2 as FQGNSA. CDR3 coding DNA: TGTGCCAGCAGCTTAGAGCCAGGGGGAAGGACTGAAGCTTTCTTT. This translates into CASSLEPGGRTEAFF.

This clone was observed a few times. V and J are TRBV5-1 and TRBJ2-7; possibly TRBD1 for D (6 bases). The germline V and J ends were trimmed by 4 bases and 6 bases, with 17 bases remaining between them. CDR3 length: 14 residues. Germline CDR1 reads SGHRS; CDR2 reads YFSETQ. The CDR3 DNA sequence: TGCGCCAGCAGCAGTGGAGAATCCAGGGGCGAGCAGTACTTC. Its translation is CASSSGESRGEQYF.

The chain joins TRBV18 to TRBJ2-3, with 8 bases that match TRBD2. V shed 3 bases, J shed 0 bases, and the junction held 5 bases outside the gene matches. The germline gives CDR1 KGHSH, CDR2 LQKENI. The CDR3 covers 16 residues. CDR3 nucleotides: TGTGCCAGCTCACCTACGGGCGGGGGGAGCACAGATACGCAGTATTTT. This sequence encodes CASSPTGGGSTDTQYF. Full variable domain (outside the CDR3, taken from reference TRBV18 and TRBJ2-3): NAGVMQNPRHLVRRRGQEARLRCSPMKGHSHVYWYRQLPEEGLKFMVYLQKENIIDESGMPKERFSAEFPKEGPSILRIQQVVRGDSAAYFCASSPTGGGSTDTQYFGPGTRLTVL.

The chain carries TRBV20-1 and TRBJ2-4; D unresolved. This CDR3 has 11 residues. Trimming cost V 5 bases and J 5 bases, with 7 bases left between them. Germline CDR1 is DFQATT and CDR2 is SNEGSKA (reference sequence). CDR3 nucleotides: TGCAGTGCTTTCCTCCAAAACATTCAGTACTTC. Protein product: CSAFLQNIQYF.